This T cell receptor (beta chain) was sequenced for a study of Ad26.COV2.S vaccination and SARS-CoV-2 variants. Study findings and constraints: There was a possibility that the TCR breadth and depth analyses underestimated total T cell responses.

Profiling relied on immunoSEQ multiplex PCR, and the TCRdb table lists in-frame clones only, not all of them. The sample includes over 400,000 clones, 90% of them seen just once. The CDR3 has 17 amino acids. Germline V gives CDR1 MGHRA, CDR2 YSYEKL. Trimming removed 2 bases from V and 5 bases from J, with 20 bases in between. Specified treatment: roughly 20 received Ad26.COV2.S at low or high dose, single or two shots; about 5 received placebo; per-sample allocation not given. Sample collection was performed on day 63 after the first vaccine or placebo injection. Notes on this clone: Antigen: not known.

Source: peripheral blood, taken in a trial of Ad26.COV2.S vaccine versus placebo. The sequence was obtained from a person between 18 and 65 years old who received the Ad26.COV2.S COVID-19 vaccine or a placebo. The V call is TRBV4-1, the J call TRBJ2-3, with D perhaps TRBD2 (8 bases). CDR3 residues: CASSQPREGASQDTQYF. CDR3 bases: TGCGCCAGCAGCCAACCCCGGGAGGGGGCAAGTCAAGATACGCAGTATTTT.